The 3 T cell receptor beta chains below come from one sample, sequenced in a study of T cell responses to AZD1222 COVID-19 vaccine. Produced via immunoSEQ multiplex PCR; TCRdb's table is partial and in-frame only. This sample has nearly 110,000 clones, with around 90% found just once. The sample in question was peripheral blood, obtained 28 days after the second AZD1222 dose. Receptors originate from an adult who received the AZD1222 COVID-19 vaccine.

The chain couples TRBV5-8 to TRBJ2-5; no firm D call. The V and J ends lost 4 bases and 5 bases respectively, with 9 bases between them. CDR1 SGHTS and CDR2 YDEGEE come from the germline V gene. This CDR3 comprises 12 residues. The CDR3 DNA reads as TGTGCCAGCAGCCTTATCGGCGAGACCCAGTACTTC. Translated, it gives CASSLIGETQYF.

CDR3 in amino acids: CAMGGGARQPQHF. CDR3 bases: TGTGCCATGGGAGGGGGGGCCCGGCAGCCCCAGCATTTT. This chain connects TRBV6-5 to TRBJ1-5, with TRBD1 as a possible D gene (6 bases). The V and J ends lost 10 bases and 7 bases respectively, with 17 bases between them. Germline loops: CDR1 MNHEY, CDR2 SVGAGI. This CDR3 has 13 residues.

The chain couples TRBV23-1 to TRBJ1-2; TRBD1 might be the D (5 bases). TRBV23-1 counts as an open reading frame of uncertain function. Trimming removed 6 bases from V and 0 bases from J, with 11 bases in between. This CDR3 comprises 14 residues. CDR3 nucleotides: TGCGCCAGCAGGGGGCGTAATACTAACTATGGCTACACCTTC. This encodes CASRGRNTNYGYTF.